A selection of T cell receptor beta chains follows, all from one sample in a study of T cell repertoires in cytomegalovirus infection. TCRdb fed the reads into MiXCR, producing one record per CDR3 protein. Of about 740,000 distinct CDR3 sequences in the sample, around 35% were seen once. Which antigens these TCRs recognize remains unknown. This sample comprised cultured PBMCs, obtained from culture after CMV antigen stimulation. The receptors come from a human donor in good health (CMV status not recorded). Some clones in this sample may be carry-over from other donors' samples. Both conserved end residues are part of each CDR3. Each record gives: V gene, J gene, clone size, D gene, CDR3 protein, CDR3 DNA. D genes are given only for firm matches. Rows give clone size only sometimes, using once, few, many, or a class for an expanded clone.

TRBV7-2	TRBJ2-7	few	TRBD2	CASRLLASGYEQYF	TGTGCCAGCAGACTACTAGCGTCCGGGTACGAGCAGTACTTC
TRBV7-8	TRBJ1-5	many	NA	CASSSGTGSNQPQHF	TGTGCCAGCAGCTCCGGGACTGGAAGCAATCAGCCCCAGCATTTT
TRBV20-1	TRBJ1-1	NA	NA	CSARLAGGRGEAFF	TGCAGTGCTAGACTGGCGGGGGGTAGGGGTGAAGCTTTCTTT
TRBV6-1	TRBJ2-3	few	TRBD2	CASRAGTSPDTQYF	TGTGCCAGCAGGGCCGGGACTAGCCCAGATACGCAGTATTTT
TRBV4-1	TRBJ2-1	NA	TRBD2	CASSLRSGTSGSGNEQFF	TGCGCCAGCAGCCTCCGTTCCGGGACTAGCGGGAGTGGGAATGAGCAGTTCTTC
TRBV19	TRBJ2-1	once	TRBD2	CASSHPGGGKNDEQFF	TGTGCCAGTAGTCACCCCGGGGGGGGGAAGAACGATGAGCAGTTCTTC
TRBV2	TRBJ2-7	NA	NA	CASSVAGSWDEQYF	TGTGCCAGCAGTGTTGCGGGGTCCTGGGACGAGCAGTACTTC
TRBV6-5	TRBJ1-5	few	NA	CASWHSNQPQHF	TGTGCCAGCTGGCATAGCAATCAGCCCCAGCATTTT
TRBV4-2	TRBJ2-2	few	TRBD1	CASSGSGTGNTGELFF	TGTGCCAGCAGCGGATCCGGGACAGGCAACACCGGGGAGCTGTTTTTT
TRBV11-2	TRBJ1-2	NA	NA	CASSHAVQPPRYHGYTF	TGTGCCAGCAGCCACGCTGTACAGCCACCTCGCTACCATGGCTACACCTTC
TRBV20-1	TRBJ1-2	NA	NA	CSARDWYYGYTF	TGCAGTGCTAGAGATTGGTACTATGGCTACACCTTC
TRBV27	TRBJ2-7	NA	NA	CASNLDGSDPYEQYF	TGTGCCAGCAACCTAGATGGAAGTGATCCCTACGAGCAGTACTTC
TRBV28	TRBJ1-2	few	NA	CAIRTAEGYTF	TGTGCCATCCGGACAGCGGAAGGCTACACCTTC
TRBV10-3	TRBJ2-5	NA	NA	CAISAPGAQETQYF	TGTGCCATCAGTGCACCGGGAGCACAAGAGACCCAGTACTTC
TRBV7-2	TRBJ2-7	few	NA	CASSSDSLTYEQYF	TGTGCCAGCAGCTCCGACTCCTTGACCTACGAGCAGTACTTC